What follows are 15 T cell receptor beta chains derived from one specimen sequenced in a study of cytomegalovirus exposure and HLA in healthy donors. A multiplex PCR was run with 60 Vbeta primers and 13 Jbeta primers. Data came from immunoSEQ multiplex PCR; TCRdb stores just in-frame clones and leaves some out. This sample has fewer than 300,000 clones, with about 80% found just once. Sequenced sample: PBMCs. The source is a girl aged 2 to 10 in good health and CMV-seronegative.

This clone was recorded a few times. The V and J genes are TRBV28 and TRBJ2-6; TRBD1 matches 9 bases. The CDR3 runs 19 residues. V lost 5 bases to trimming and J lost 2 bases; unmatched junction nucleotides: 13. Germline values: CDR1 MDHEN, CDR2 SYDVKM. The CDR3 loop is CASSMRRRTGEPGANVLTF. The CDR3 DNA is TGTGCCAGCAGTATGAGGCGCCGGACAGGGGAACCTGGGGCCAACGTCCTGACTTTC.

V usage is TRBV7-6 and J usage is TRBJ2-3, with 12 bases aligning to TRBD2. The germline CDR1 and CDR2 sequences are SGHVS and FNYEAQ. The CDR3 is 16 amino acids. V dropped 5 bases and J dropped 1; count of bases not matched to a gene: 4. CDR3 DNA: TGTGCCAGCAGCCACGGGACTAGCGGGCGCACAGATACGCAGTATTTT. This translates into CASSHGTSGRTDTQYF.

Written as DNA, the CDR3 is TGTGCCAGCAGACAGGGGAACTATGGCTACACCTTC. Protein product: CASRQGNYGYTF. The chain combines TRBV6-1 with TRBJ1-2; the match to TRBD1 covers 7 bases. Trimming removed 6 bases from V and 2 bases from J; junction bases left unmatched: 0. The CDR3 sequence is 12 residues long. Germline lookup yields CDR1 MNHNS and CDR2 SASEGT.

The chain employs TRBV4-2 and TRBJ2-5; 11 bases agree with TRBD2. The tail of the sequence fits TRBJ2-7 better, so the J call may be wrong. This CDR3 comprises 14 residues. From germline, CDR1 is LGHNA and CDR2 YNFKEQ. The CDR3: CASSPLLAGDEQYF. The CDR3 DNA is TGTGCCAGCAGCCCTCTACTAGCGGGGGACGAGCAGTACTTC.

CDR3 amino acids: CASSPFGGDHYGYEQYF. For the CDR3, the DNA is TGTGCCAGCAGCCCGTTCGGTGGAGACCACTACGGATACGAGCAGTACTTC. The chain links TRBV13 to TRBJ2-7; D remains unclear. Trimming removed 5 bases from V and 4 bases from J, with 24 bases in between. Germline values: CDR1 PRHDT, CDR2 FYEKMQ (reference sequence). This CDR3 contains 17 residues.

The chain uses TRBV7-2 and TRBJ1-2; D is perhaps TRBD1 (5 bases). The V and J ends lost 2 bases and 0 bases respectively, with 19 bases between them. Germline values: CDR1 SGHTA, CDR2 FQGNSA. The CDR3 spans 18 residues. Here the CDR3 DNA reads TGTGCCAGCAGCTTATTCATCCCTGCGGGGCAGGCTAACTATGGCTACACCTTC. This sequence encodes CASSLFIPAGQANYGYTF. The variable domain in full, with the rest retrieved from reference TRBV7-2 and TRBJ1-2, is GAGVSQSPSNKVTEKGKDVELRCDPISGHTALYWYRQSLGQGLEFLIYFQGNSAPDKSGLPSDRFSAERTGGSVSTLTIQRTQQEDSAVYLCASSLFIPAGQANYGYTFGSGTRLTVV.

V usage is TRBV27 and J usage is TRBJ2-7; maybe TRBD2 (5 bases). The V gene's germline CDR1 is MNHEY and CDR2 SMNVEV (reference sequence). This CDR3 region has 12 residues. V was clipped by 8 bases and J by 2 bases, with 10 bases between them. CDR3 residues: CASGLAPYEQYF. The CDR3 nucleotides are TGTGCCAGCGGGCTAGCACCCTACGAGCAGTACTTC.

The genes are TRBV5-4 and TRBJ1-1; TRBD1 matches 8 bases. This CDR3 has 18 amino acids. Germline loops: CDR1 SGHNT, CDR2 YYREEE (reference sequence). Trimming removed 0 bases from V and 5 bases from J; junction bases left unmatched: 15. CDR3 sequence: CASSLDWDRQGRLTEAFF. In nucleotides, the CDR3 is TGTGCCAGCAGCTTGGATTGGGATCGACAGGGGCGTCTGACTGAAGCTTTCTTT.

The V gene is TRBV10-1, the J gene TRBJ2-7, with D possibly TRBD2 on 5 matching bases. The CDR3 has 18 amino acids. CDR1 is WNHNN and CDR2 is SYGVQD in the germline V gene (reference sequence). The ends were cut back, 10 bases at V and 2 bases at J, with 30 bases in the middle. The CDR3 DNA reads TGCGCCACCCTTCCCGGGGTTGTTCCTCAAAAACGGACCTACGAGCAGTACTTC. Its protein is CATLPGVVPQKRTYEQYF.

The CDR3 DNA follows: TGCGCCAGCAGCTCCGCGGGGGCCCCCTACGAGCAGTACTTC. Its protein is CASSSAGAPYEQYF. V usage is TRBV5-1 and J usage is TRBJ2-5; D may be TRBD2 (7 bases). The closer fit of TRBJ2-7 to the DNA end suggests the J call may be wrong. Germline V gives CDR1 SGHRS, CDR2 YFSETQ. There are 14 residues in the CDR3.

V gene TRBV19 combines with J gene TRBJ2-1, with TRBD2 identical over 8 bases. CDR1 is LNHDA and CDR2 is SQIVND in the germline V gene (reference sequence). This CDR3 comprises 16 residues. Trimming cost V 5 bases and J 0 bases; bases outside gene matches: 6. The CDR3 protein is CASSSAGDGSYNEQFF. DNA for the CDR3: TGTGCCAGTAGTTCAGCGGGAGATGGCTCCTACAATGAGCAGTTCTTC.

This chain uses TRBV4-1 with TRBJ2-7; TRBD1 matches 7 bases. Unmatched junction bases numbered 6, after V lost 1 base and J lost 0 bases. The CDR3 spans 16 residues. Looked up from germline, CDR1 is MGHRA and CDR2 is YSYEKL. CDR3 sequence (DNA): TGCGCCAGCAGCCAAGGACCCCGGGACAGCTCCTACGAGCAGTACTTC. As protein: CASSQGPRDSSYEQYF.

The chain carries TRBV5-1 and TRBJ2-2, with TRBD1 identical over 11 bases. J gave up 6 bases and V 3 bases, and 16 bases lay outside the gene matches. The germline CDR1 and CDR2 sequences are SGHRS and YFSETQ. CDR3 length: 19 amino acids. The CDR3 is CASSSEGGQGVTRAGELFF. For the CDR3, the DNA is TGCGCCAGCAGCTCTGAGGGGGGACAGGGGGTAACAAGAGCCGGGGAGCTGTTTTTT.

This chain's CDR3 is CASSWAVQGADGYTF. The CDR3 coding sequence is TGTGCCAGCAGTTGGGCGGTCCAGGGGGCGGATGGCTACACCTTC. V gene TRBV28 combines with J gene TRBJ1-2; 8 bases fit TRBD1. V was pared by 4 bases and J by 6 bases, with 10 bases of the junction left unmatched. This CDR3 contains 15 residues. CDR1 is MDHEN, CDR2 SYDVKM, per germline.

The CDR3 protein is CASSVGNQPQHF. CDR3 bases: TGTGCCAGCAGCGTCGGCAATCAGCCCCAGCATTTT. The V gene is TRBV13, the J gene TRBJ1-5; no definite D call. V gave up 5 bases and J gave up 2 bases, with 4 bases separating them. The CDR3 is 12 amino acids. From germline, CDR1 is PRHDT and CDR2 FYEKMQ (reference sequence).